Described below is a single TCR beta chain sequence and its context. There is no known antigen for this receptor. The record has no base qualities; no much larger clone is one base away. The data stem from a study of siplizumab effects on memory and regulatory T cells (dated 2019 in TCRdb). For the study in its entirety: The effect of the anti-CD2 antibody siplizumab on alloreactive T-cell subsets was examined in allogeneic mixed lymphocyte reactions constructed from human PBMCs.

What the study reported, not specific to this receptor: Whether proliferating Tregs from siplizumab cultures were suppressive was not functionally confirmed. Unstimulated naive T cells appeared more diverse than memory T cells, and naive cells seemed to contribute substantially to the alloresponse. Siplizumab significantly lowered the cumulative frequency of alloreactive sequences that could be traced to unstimulated CD4+ memory T cells. About 75-96% of proliferating CD4+ or CD8+ clones could not be given a naive or memory phenotype. Because sequences below about 10^-5 frequency were poorly captured, only a minor fraction of alloreactive clones could be mapped to unstimulated subsets. In reactions with siplizumab, an average of roughly 70% of mappable alloreactive CD4+ clones were Treg-derived, compared with 25% to 30% in control reactions.

Unstimulated CD4+ memory cells were also sequenced in three donor pairs, together with CD4+ naive, CD8+ TEMRA, CD8+ naive and CD8+ effector memory subsets. Sorted unstimulated T cells, along with proliferating T cells recovered from mixed lymphocyte reactions, underwent TCRbeta CDR3 sequencing. Fresh whole blood from approximately 9 HLA-typed healthy donors was used to isolate PBMCs. Libraries came from the immunoSEQ multiplex PCR assay. Each sample had some 94,000 TCR templates assayed by the deep sequencing platform. Genomic DNA extracted from sorted T cells was used for TCRbeta CDR3 sequencing. The paper's processing steps were these. Clonal analysis of TCRbeta CDR3 data was done in the R programming language. Alloreactive CD4+ and CD8+ clones were identified by comparing unstimulated samples to CFSE-low samples taken after the reaction. Regulatory or non-regulatory origin of alloreactive CD4+ clones was assigned by matching sequences to the sorted unstimulated Treg and non-Treg repertoires. Not all clones reach the TCRdb copy of this immuneACCESS table, which keeps in-frame sequences only. Checked studies attribute under half of the gap to unresolved V genes and leave the rest unexplained. The V and J calls and clone size were taken over from that table, and D and trimming were inferred from the DNA. The sample records 50,000 to 75,000 clones, approximately 79% of which are singletons. The ten largest clones capture about 0.4% of the sample.

The receptor was derived from a human donor in good health. The sequenced material came from memory CD4+ T cells sorted from blood. The cell subset or site label on this specimen signifies: unstimulated CD4+ memory T cells.

The nucleotide sequence is given as TGTGCCAGCTCACCGGCGGGGGCCACTGGAAACACCATATATTTT. Translated, it reads CASSPAGATGNTIYF. The rearrangement combines TRBV18 with TRBJ1-3; TRBD1 is perhaps the D gene, given 6 matching bases. The cysteine opens and the phenylalanine closes a CDR3 of 15 amino acids. Only the CDR3 DNA is retained, 45 bases long and in frame from the first base. The germline V gene yields KGHSH for CDR1 and LQKENI for CDR2. Trimming takes 3 bases from V and 2 bases from J, and the germline ends sit 11 bases apart.